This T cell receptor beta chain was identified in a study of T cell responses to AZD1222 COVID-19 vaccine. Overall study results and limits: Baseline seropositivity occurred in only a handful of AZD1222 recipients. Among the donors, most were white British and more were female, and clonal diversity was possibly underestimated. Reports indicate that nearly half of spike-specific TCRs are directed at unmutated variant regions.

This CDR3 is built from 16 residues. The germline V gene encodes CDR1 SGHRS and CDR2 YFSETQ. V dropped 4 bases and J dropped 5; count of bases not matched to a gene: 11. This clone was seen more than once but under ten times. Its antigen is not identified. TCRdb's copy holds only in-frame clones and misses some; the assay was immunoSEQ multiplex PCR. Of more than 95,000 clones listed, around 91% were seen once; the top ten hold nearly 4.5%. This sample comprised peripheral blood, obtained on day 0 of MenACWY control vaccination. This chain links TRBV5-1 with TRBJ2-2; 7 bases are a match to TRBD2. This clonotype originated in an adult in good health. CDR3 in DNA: TGCGCCAGCAGCCGCAGCCGGGACTACAAGACCGGGGAGCTGTTTTTT. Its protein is CASSRSRDYKTGELFF.